These 15 T cell receptor beta chains were all obtained from the same sample, sequenced in a study of post-analysis software for immune sequencing data. Antigens for these TCRs are unknown. Unique molecular identifiers were present in the TCR beta cDNA libraries. TCRdb re-analysed the PCR reads in MiXCR, keeping a single row per CDR3 protein. Of hundreds of thousands of distinct CDR3 sequences in the sample, approximately 59% were seen once. Broader study findings: Controls had lower frequencies than patients of roughly five TRBV segments, which included TRBV5-6, TRBV5-1 and TRBV20-1.

Sequenced: blood. These receptor sequences come from a girl aged 2 to 9 with multiple sclerosis.

The CDR3 region has the DNA TGCAGTGCTACTCACAACAGGGGCTCCTACGAGCAGTACTTC. The encoded protein is CSATHNRGSYEQYF. V usage is TRBV20-1 and J usage is TRBJ2-7, with 7 positions matching TRBD1. The CDR3 loop spans 14 amino acids. The J segment lost 0 bases and the V segment lost 4 bases, leaving 6 bases of the junction unmatched. From germline, CDR1 is DFQATT and CDR2 SNEGSKA (reference sequence).

The genes are TRBV24-1 and TRBJ2-1; TRBD1 aligns across 9 bases. The CDR3 contains 17 residues. The germline CDR1 and CDR2 sequences are KGHDR and SFDVKD. V trimming: 4 bases; J trimming: 1 base; junction bases outside the gene matches: 7. CDR3 coding DNA: TGTGCCACCAGTGACCATCGGACAGGGGTGTCCTACAATGAGCAGTTCTTC. As protein: CATSDHRTGVSYNEQFF.

The V gene is TRBV25-1, the J gene TRBJ2-1, with D possibly matching TRBD1 (5 bases). The V gene lost 6 bases and the J gene lost 2 bases, with 5 bases spanning the gap. In germline, CDR1 is MGHDK, CDR2 SYGVNS. The CDR3 is 12 residues long. The chain's CDR3 is CASRGPYNEQFF. In nucleotides, the CDR3 is TGTGCCAGCAGGGGGCCCTACAATGAGCAGTTCTTC.

Note on this clonotype: Given a much more abundant clone one base away, this may be a read error. The V call is TRBV4-2, the J call TRBJ1-1, with D perhaps matching TRBD1 (6 bases). V was trimmed by 0 bases and J by 1 base, leaving 9 bases between them. The germline V gene has CDR1 LGHNA and CDR2 YNFKEQ. The CDR3 totals 15 residues. The CDR3 sequence: CASSQEGQTNTEAFF. The CDR3, as DNA: TGTGCCAGCAGCCAAGAAGGACAGACGAACACTGAAGCTTTCTTT.

V and J are TRBV29-1 and TRBJ2-7; D might be TRBD1 (6 bases). Germline V CDR1 and CDR2: SQVTM, ANQGSEA. This CDR3 is 13 amino acids long. V was clipped by 4 bases and J by 2 bases, with 12 bases between them. The CDR3: CSVGGLPTYEQYF. The CDR3 DNA reads as TGCAGCGTTGGGGGGCTACCTACCTACGAGCAGTACTTC.

The chain is built from TRBV11-3 and TRBJ1-4; possible D gene TRBD1, 6 bases. Trimming stripped 4 bases from V and 6 bases from J, with 12 bases between. This CDR3 spans 14 amino acids. CDR1 is SGHNT, CDR2 YENEEA, per germline. CDR3 DNA: TGTGCCAGCAGCTCGGAACAGGGCCATGAAAAACTGTTTTTT. It yields the protein CASSSEQGHEKLFF.

The chain employs TRBV19 and TRBJ1-1; D is ambiguous. V was clipped by 2 bases and J by 0 bases, with 7 bases between them. CDR1 and CDR2 (germline): LNHDA, SQIVND (reference sequence). The CDR3 spans 14 residues. CDR3 nucleotides: TGTGCCAGTAGTATAAGAGGATTGAACACTGAAGCTTTCTTT. Translated, it gives CASSIRGLNTEAFF. Looking up the rest from reference TRBV19 and TRBJ1-1 gives the full variable domain: DGGITQSPKYLFRKEGQNVTLSCEQNLNHDAMYWYRQDPGQGLRLIYYSQIVNDFQKGDIAEGYSVSREKKESFPLTVTSAQKNPTAFYLCASSIRGLNTEAFFGQGTRLTVV.

The rearrangement joins TRBV7-9 to TRBJ2-3; possibly TRBD2 for D (6 bases). V was shortened by 4 bases and J by 0 bases, with 14 bases between the two germline ends. The CDR3 totals 16 residues. Per germline, CDR1 SEHNR and CDR2 FQNEAQ (reference sequence). The CDR3, as DNA: TGTGCCAGCAGCTACCCGGGGAGGCAGAGCACAGATACGCAGTATTTT. Translated: CASSYPGRQSTDTQYF. Together with reference TRBV7-9 and TRBJ2-3, the CDR3 gives the full variable domain: DTGVSQNPRHKITKRGQNVTFRCDPISEHNRLYWYRQTLGQGPEFLTYFQNEAQLEKSRLLSDRFSAERPKGSFSTLEIQRTEQGDSAMYLCASSYPGRQSTDTQYFGPGTRLTVL.

The V call is TRBV20-1, the J call TRBJ2-1; a possible D gene is TRBD2 (5 bases). The germline CDR1 and CDR2 sequences are DFQATT and SNEGSKA (reference sequence). V shed 6 bases and J shed 0 bases, with 9 bases lying between them. CDR3 length equals 13 residues. The CDR3 region is CSARRVSYNEQFF. The DNA for the CDR3 is TGCAGTGCAAGGCGGGTCTCCTACAATGAGCAGTTCTTC.

The chain employs TRBV7-9 and TRBJ2-4; TRBD1 agrees at 8 bases. This CDR3 spans 16 amino acids. CDR1 and CDR2 from the germline V gene are SEHNR and FQNEAQ (reference sequence). V dropped 5 bases and J dropped 6; count of bases not matched to a gene: 12. The CDR3 DNA reads as TGTGCCAGCAGCCCGAACCGACAGGGGATAGGAAACATTCAGTACTTC. Protein sequence: CASSPNRQGIGNIQYF.

This chain connects TRBV20-1 to TRBJ2-5; 9 nucleotides line up with TRBD2. In germline, CDR1 is DFQATT, CDR2 SNEGSKA (reference sequence). Losses at the gene ends were 6 bases for V and 5 bases for J; bases not matched to a gene: 7. The CDR3 loop spans 13 amino acids. The CDR3 region has the DNA TGCAGTGCACCTCTAGCGGGACACGAGACCCAGTACTTC. It specifies CSAPLAGHETQYF.

This chain connects TRBV7-9 to TRBJ1-2; TRBD1 agrees at 7 bases. The germline CDR1 and CDR2 sequences are SEHNR and FQNEAQ (reference sequence). The CDR3 sequence is 14 residues long. Losses at the gene ends were 5 bases for V and 5 bases for J; bases not matched to a gene: 8. The CDR3 DNA is TGTGCCAGCAGCGGACCGGGGACAGCTTATGGCTACACCTTC. Translating it yields CASSGPGTAYGYTF.

The chain employs TRBV20-1 and TRBJ2-5; the match to TRBD1 covers 7 bases. The germline CDR1 and CDR2 sequences are DFQATT and SNEGSKA (reference sequence). The CDR3 totals 15 residues. J was trimmed by 5 bases and V by 3 bases; bases with no gene match: 12. CDR3: CSARDRLTGVETQYF. CDR3 in DNA: TGCAGTGCTAGGGATCGCCTCACAGGGGTGGAGACCCAGTACTTC.

This clonotype has a single count. This rearrangement joins TRBV3-1 to TRBJ2-3; 7 bases are a match to TRBD2. After removal of 2 bases from V and 6 bases from J, the junction contained 20 bases not matched to a gene. Germline V gene data show CDR1 as LGHDT and CDR2 as YNNKEL (reference sequence). The CDR3 is 19 amino acids. The CDR3 reads CASSQTPWTSEEVRDTQYF. CDR3 DNA: TGTGCCAGCAGCCAAACGCCCTGGACTAGTGAAGAGGTGCGGGATACGCAGTATTTT.

CDR3 nucleotide sequence: TGCAGCGTTAGTCGCGCTGAGGAGACCCAGTACTTC. Amino acid sequence: CSVSRAEETQYF. The rearrangement uses TRBV29-1 and TRBJ2-5, with unresolved D. CDR3 size: 12 residues. In germline, CDR1 is SQVTM, CDR2 ANQGSEA. V lost 5 bases and J 5 bases, leaving 12 bases between the germline ends.